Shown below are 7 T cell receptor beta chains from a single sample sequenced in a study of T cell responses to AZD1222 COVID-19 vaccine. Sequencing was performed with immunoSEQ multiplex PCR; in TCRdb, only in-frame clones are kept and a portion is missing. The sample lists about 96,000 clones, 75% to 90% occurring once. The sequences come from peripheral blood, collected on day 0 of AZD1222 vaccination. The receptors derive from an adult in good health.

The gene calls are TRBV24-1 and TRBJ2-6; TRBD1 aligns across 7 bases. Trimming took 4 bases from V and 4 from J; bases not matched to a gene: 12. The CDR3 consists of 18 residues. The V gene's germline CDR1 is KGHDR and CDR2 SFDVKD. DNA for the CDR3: TGTGCCACCAGTGACCGGGACAGCCCTCAACGGGGGGCCAACGTCCTGACTTTC. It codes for CATSDRDSPQRGANVLTF.

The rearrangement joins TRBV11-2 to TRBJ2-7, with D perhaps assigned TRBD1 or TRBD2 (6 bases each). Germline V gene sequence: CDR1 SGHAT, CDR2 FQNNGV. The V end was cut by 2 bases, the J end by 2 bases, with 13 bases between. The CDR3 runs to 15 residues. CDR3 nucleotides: TGTGCCAGCAGCTTACTGGCGGGACATCCCTACGAGCAGTACTTC. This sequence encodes CASSLLAGHPYEQYF.

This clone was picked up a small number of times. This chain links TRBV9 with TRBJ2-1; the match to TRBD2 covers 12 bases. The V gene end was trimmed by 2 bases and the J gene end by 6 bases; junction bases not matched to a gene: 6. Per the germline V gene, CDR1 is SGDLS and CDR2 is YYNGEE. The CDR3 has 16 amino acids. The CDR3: CASSVGQTSGSNEQFF. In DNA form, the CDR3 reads TGTGCCAGCAGCGTGGGACAGACTAGCGGGAGCAATGAGCAGTTCTTC.

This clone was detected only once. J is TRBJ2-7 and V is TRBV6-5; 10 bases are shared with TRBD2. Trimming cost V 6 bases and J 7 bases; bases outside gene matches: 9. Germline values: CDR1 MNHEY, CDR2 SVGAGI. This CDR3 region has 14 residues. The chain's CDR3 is CASRLLAGPMEQYF. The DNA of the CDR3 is TGTGCCAGCAGATTACTAGCGGGGCCCATGGAGCAGTACTTC.

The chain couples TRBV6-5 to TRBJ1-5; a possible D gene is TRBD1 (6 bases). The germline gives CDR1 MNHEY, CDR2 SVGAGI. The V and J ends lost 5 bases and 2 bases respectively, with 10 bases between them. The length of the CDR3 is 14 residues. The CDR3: CASSRGTRNQPQHF. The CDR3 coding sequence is TGTGCCAGCAGTCGCGGGACACGCAATCAGCCCCAGCATTTT.

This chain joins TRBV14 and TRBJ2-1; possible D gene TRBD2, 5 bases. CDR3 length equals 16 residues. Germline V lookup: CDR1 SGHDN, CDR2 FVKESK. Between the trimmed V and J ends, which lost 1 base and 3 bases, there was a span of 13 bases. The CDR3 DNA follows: TGTGCCAGCAGCCAAGGAGTGAGCGGATTCTACAATGAGCAGTTCTTC. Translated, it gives CASSQGVSGFYNEQFF.

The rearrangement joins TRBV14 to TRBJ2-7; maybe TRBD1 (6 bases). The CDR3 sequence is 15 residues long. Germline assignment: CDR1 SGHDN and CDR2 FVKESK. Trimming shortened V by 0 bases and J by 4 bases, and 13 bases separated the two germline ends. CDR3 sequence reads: CASSQDGQGWYEQYF. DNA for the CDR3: TGTGCCAGCAGCCAAGATGGCCAGGGGTGGTACGAGCAGTACTTC.